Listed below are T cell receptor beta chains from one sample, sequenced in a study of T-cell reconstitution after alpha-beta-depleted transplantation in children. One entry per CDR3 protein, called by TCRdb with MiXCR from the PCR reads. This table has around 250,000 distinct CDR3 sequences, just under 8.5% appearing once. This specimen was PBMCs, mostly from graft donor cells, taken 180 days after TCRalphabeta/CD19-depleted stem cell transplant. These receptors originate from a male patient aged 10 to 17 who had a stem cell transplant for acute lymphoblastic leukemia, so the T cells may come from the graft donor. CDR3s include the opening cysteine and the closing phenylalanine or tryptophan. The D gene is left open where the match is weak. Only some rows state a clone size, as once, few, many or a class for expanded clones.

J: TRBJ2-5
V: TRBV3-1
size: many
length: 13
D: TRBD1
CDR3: CASSRTGKETQYF
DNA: TGTGCCAGCAGCAGGACAGGGAAAGAGACCCAGTACTTC

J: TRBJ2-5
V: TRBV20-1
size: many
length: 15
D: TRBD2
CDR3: CSASGWGGFERTQYF
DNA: TGCAGTGCTTCAGGATGGGGGGGATTCGAGCGGACCCAGTACTTC

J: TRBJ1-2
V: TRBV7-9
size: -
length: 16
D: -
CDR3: CASSLVRSLAGRGYTF
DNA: TGTGCCAGCAGCTTAGTAAGATCGCTGGCAGGACGAGGCTACACCTTC

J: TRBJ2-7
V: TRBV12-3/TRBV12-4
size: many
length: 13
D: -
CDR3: CASSNRDHYEQYF
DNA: TGTGCCAGCAGCAACAGGGACCACTACGAGCAGTACTTC

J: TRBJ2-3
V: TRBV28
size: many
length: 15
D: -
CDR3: CASLRGGTSTDTQYF
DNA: TGTGCCTCCCTCAGGGGCGGGACCTCCACAGATACGCAGTATTTT

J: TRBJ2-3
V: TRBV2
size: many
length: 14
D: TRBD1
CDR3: CASSVTGGTDTQYF
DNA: TGTGCCAGCAGTGTAACAGGGGGCACAGATACGCAGTATTTT

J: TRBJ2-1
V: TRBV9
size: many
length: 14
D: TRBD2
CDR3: CASGKGSGKNEQFF
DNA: TGTGCCAGCGGCAAAGGGAGCGGGAAGAATGAGCAGTTCTTC

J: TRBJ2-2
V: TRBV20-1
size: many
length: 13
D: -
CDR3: CSVHGGLTGELFF
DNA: TGCAGTGTCCACGGGGGTCTCACCGGGGAGCTGTTTTTT

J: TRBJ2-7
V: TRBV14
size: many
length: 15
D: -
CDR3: CASSQDLQGRHEQYF
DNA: TGTGCCAGCAGCCAAGATCTACAGGGGAGGCACGAGCAGTACTTC

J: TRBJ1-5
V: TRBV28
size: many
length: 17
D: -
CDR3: CASSLLEVGDRNQPQHF
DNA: TGTGCCAGCAGTTTGTTAGAGGTAGGGGATCGCAATCAGCCCCAGCATTTT

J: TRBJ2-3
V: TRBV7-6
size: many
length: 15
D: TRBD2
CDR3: CASSLPGGGTDTQYF
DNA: TGTGCCAGCAGTTTACCCGGGGGGGGCACAGATACGCAGTATTTT

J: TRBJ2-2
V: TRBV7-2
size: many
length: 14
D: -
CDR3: CASTTMGNTGELFF
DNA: TGTGCCAGCACCACCATGGGGAACACCGGGGAGCTGTTTTTT

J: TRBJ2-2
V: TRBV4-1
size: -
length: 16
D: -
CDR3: CASSQVGLANTGELFF
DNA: TGCGCCAGCAGCCAAGTAGGTCTCGCGAACACCGGGGAGCTGTTTTTT

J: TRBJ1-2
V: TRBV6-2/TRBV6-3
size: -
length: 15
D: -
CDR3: CASSFFREGLGGYTF
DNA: TGTGCCAGCAGTTTCTTCAGGGAGGGCCTCGGCGGCTACACCTTC

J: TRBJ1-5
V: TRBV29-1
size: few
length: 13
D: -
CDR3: CSVSDRAYQPQHF
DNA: TGCAGCGTTTCCGACCGGGCCTATCAGCCCCAGCATTTT

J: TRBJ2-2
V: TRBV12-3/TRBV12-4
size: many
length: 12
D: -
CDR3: CASTLNTGELFF
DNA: TGCGCCAGCACCCTCAACACCGGGGAGCTGTTTTTT

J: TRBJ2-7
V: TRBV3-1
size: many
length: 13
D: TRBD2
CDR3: CASSFLAGGEQYF
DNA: TGTGCCAGCAGCTTCCTGGCGGGAGGCGAGCAGTACTTC

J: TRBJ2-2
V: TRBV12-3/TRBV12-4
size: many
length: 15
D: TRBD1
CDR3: CASSFGTGNTGELFF
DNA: TGTGCCAGCAGTTTTGGGACAGGGAACACCGGGGAGCTGTTTTTT

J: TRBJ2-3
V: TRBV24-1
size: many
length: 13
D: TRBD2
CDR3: CATSDRLARRQYF
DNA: TGTGCCACCAGTGACCGACTAGCGAGAAGGCAGTATTTT

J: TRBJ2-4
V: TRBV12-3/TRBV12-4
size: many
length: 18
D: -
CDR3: CASSPSPGSILAKNIQYF
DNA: TGTGCCAGCAGTCCCTCCCCGGGATCCATACTAGCCAAAAACATTCAGTACTTC

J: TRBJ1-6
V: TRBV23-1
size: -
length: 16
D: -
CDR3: CASSQSSTPYNSPLHF
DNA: TGCGCCAGCAGTCAATCGAGCACTCCCTATAATTCACCCCTCCACTTT

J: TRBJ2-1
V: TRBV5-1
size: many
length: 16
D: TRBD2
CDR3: CASSLSTSGRYNEQFF
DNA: TGCGCCAGCAGCTTATCTACTAGCGGGAGGTACAATGAGCAGTTCTTC